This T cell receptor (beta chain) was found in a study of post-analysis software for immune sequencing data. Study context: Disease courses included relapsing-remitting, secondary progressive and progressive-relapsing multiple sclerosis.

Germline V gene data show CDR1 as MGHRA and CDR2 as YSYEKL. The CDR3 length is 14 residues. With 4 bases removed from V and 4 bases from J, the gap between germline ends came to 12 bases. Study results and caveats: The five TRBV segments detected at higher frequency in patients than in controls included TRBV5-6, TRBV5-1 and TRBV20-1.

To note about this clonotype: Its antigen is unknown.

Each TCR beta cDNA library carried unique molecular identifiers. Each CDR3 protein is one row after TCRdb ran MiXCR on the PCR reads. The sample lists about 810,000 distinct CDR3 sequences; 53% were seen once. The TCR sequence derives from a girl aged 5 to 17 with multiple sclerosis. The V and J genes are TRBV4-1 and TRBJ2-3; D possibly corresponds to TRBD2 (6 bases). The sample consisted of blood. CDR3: CASSLLDYADTQYF. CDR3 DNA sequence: TGCGCCAGCAGCCTTTTGGACTACGCAGATACGCAGTATTTT.